These 22 T cell receptor beta chains were sequenced from one sample in a study of blood T cell repertoires in COVID-19. Sequencing used immunoSEQ multiplex PCR; TCRdb keeps in-frame clones, though not all of them. Of about 100,000 clones in the sample, around 90% are singletons; the top ten hold around 1.3%. The sample taken for sequencing was peripheral blood. These receptors came from a woman aged 30 to 39 with acute or convalescent COVID-19.

Of note for this clone: This sample also contains other DNA sequences that code for the same CDR3. The rearrangement links TRBV9 to TRBJ2-1; D not resolved. V lost 0 bases and J lost 3, with 7 bases in between. Germline V gene lookup returns CDR1 SGDLS and CDR2 YYNGEE. The CDR3 contains 14 residues. For the CDR3, the DNA is TGTGCCAGCAGCGTAGATCCAGGCTACAATGAGCAGTTCTTC. It is translated as CASSVDPGYNEQFF.

The J gene is TRBJ2-1, the V gene TRBV7-9; the match to TRBD2 covers 10 bases. The CDR3 length is 15 residues. The germline CDR1 and CDR2 sequences are SEHNR and FQNEAQ (reference sequence). The V and J ends lost 1 base and 7 bases, in that order; junction bases with no gene match: 4. CDR3 in amino acids: CASSLVAGGLNEQFF. The CDR3 DNA follows: TGTGCCAGCAGCTTAGTAGCGGGAGGACTTAATGAGCAGTTCTTC.

The chain has TRBV7-8 and TRBJ2-1; the D gene is possibly TRBD2 (6 bases). V was shortened by 5 bases and J by 12 bases, with 23 bases between the two germline ends. The CDR3 length is 15 residues. Germline-derived CDR1 and CDR2 are SGHVS and FQNEAQ. This CDR3 is CASSLPLTRRRGQFF. For the CDR3, the DNA is TGTGCCAGCAGCCTCCCCTTGACACGGCGGAGGGGGCAGTTCTTC.

This clone occurred once. The CDR3 nucleotides are TGCGCCAGCAGCGTGGGGGGCGGCTACGAGCAGTACTTC. Translating gives CASSVGGGYEQYF. The chain combines TRBV5-1 with TRBJ2-7; D may correspond to TRBD1 or TRBD2 (6 bases each). The V end lost 4 bases, the J end lost 3 bases, and 11 bases lay between the germline ends. This CDR3 spans 13 amino acids. Germline CDR1 and CDR2: SGHRS and YFSETQ. Combining the CDR3 with reference TRBV5-1 and TRBJ2-7 gives the whole variable domain KAGVTQTPRYLIKTRGQQVTLSCSPISGHRSVSWYQQTPGQGLQFLFEYFSETQRNKGNFPGRFSGRQFSNSRSEMNVSTLELGDSALYLCASSVGGGYEQYFGPGTRLTVT.

This clone was detected once. This chain joins TRBV19 and TRBJ1-4; 7 positions agree with TRBD1. Germline assignment: CDR1 LNHDA and CDR2 SQIVND (reference sequence). V shed 5 bases, J shed 0 bases, and the junction held 9 bases outside the gene matches. The CDR3 runs to 17 residues. As DNA, the CDR3 is TGTGCCAGTAGTGCAACGGACAGGATGGCAACTAATGAAAAACTGTTTTTT. Protein: CASSATDRMATNEKLFF.

The chain joins TRBV10-3 to TRBJ1-3; 7 bases match TRBD1. After removal of 5 bases from V and 4 bases from J, the junction contained 5 bases not matched to a gene. This CDR3 has 14 residues. Germline CDR1 and CDR2: ENHRY and SYGVKD. CDR3 protein: CAISQPGQGNTIYF. The CDR3 coding sequence is TGTGCCATCAGTCAACCGGGACAGGGAAACACCATATATTTT.

The rearrangement links TRBV18 to TRBJ2-3, with TRBD1 as a possible D gene (6 bases). The CDR3 runs to 16 residues. CDR1 is KGHSH, CDR2 LQKENI, per germline. V dropped 6 bases and J dropped 10 bases, with 26 bases sitting between them. This CDR3 reads CASSPEQGAGDRSQYF. DNA of the CDR3: TGTGCCAGCTCCCCAGAACAGGGTGCAGGAGATCGCTCGCAGTATTTT. Filled out from reference TRBV18 and TRBJ2-3, the complete variable domain reads NAGVMQNPRHLVRRRGQEARLRCSPMKGHSHVYWYRQLPEEGLKFMVYLQKENIIDESGMPKERFSAEFPKEGPSILRIQQVVRGDSAAYFCASSPEQGAGDRSQYFGPGTRLTVL.

The CDR3: CASSQPGTGAGGGELFF. DNA of the CDR3: TGTGCCAGCAGCCAGCCCGGGACAGGGGCGGGCGGCGGGGAGCTGTTTTTT. V and J are TRBV4-2 and TRBJ2-2, with 10 positions matching TRBD1. The CDR3 spans 17 residues. CDR1 and CDR2 from the germline V gene are LGHNA and YNFKEQ. V shed 3 bases and J 7 bases; nucleotides not matched to a gene: 11.

In its sample, this clone ranks as medium-sized. The rearrangement links TRBV6-4 to TRBJ1-2; 8 bases map to TRBD1. The germline V gene encodes CDR1 MRHNA and CDR2 SNTAGT. The CDR3 runs 15 residues. After removal of 2 bases from V and 4 bases from J, the junction contained 6 bases not matched to a gene. The CDR3: CASSDTGQALYGYTF. In DNA form, the CDR3 reads TGTGCCAGCAGTGACACGGGACAGGCCCTCTATGGCTACACCTTC.

The V and J genes are TRBV5-4 and TRBJ2-1; D ambiguous. The ends were cut back, 4 bases at V and 0 bases at J, with 11 bases in the middle. Per the germline V gene, CDR1 is SGHNT and CDR2 is YYREEE (reference sequence). The CDR3 is made up of 15 amino acids. CDR3 residues: CASSPEPSSYNEQFF. CDR3 bases: TGTGCCAGCAGCCCGGAGCCCAGCTCCTACAATGAGCAGTTCTTC.

This chain connects TRBV27 to TRBJ1-5, with 8 bases lining up with TRBD1. Germline lookup yields CDR1 MNHEY and CDR2 SMNVEV (reference sequence). The CDR3 runs to 16 residues. V lost 1 base to trimming and J lost 1 base; unmatched junction nucleotides: 3. The CDR3 loop is CASSLLGQGSNQPQHF. CDR3 sequence (DNA): TGTGCCAGCAGTTTATTAGGACAGGGAAGCAATCAGCCCCAGCATTTT.

The genes are TRBV3-1 (or the pseudogene TRBV3-2) and TRBJ1-4; a possible D gene is TRBD1 (5 bases). This CDR3 is 16 amino acids long. Trimming took off 0 bases at V and 3 bases at J, with 11 bases between the two ends. Germline values: CDR1 LGHDT, CDR2 YNNKEL (reference sequence). CDR3 DNA: TGTGCCAGCAGCCAAGATCCCAGGACATCTAATGAAAAACTGTTTTTT. Amino acid sequence: CASSQDPRTSNEKLFF.

The V and J genes are TRBV19 and TRBJ2-2; 9 bases map to TRBD2. The CDR3 extends over 16 amino acids. Trimming at V came to 3 bases and at J to 0 bases, leaving 2 bases not matched to a gene. Germline CDR1 reads LNHDA; CDR2 reads SQIVND (reference sequence). In nucleotides, the CDR3 is TGTGCCAGTAGTATTGGACTAGCGACGAACACCGGGGAGCTGTTTTTT. It encodes CASSIGLATNTGELFF.

The chain carries TRBV7-6 and TRBJ1-3, with D unresolved. Germline V gives CDR1 SGHVS, CDR2 FNYEAQ. The CDR3 loop spans 15 amino acids. V was cut by 6 bases and J by 2 bases, with 14 bases left in between. CDR3 residues: CASSLRGATGNTIYF. DNA for the CDR3: TGTGCCAGCAGTTTACGGGGAGCAACTGGAAACACCATATATTTT.

This clone was counted only a few times. V gene TRBV7-9 combines with J gene TRBJ2-7, with 7 nucleotides matching TRBD1. The CDR3 sequence is 16 residues long. Trimming removed 5 bases from V and 3 bases from J; junction bases left unmatched: 13. Germline V gives CDR1 SEHNR, CDR2 FQNEAQ (reference sequence). CDR3 region: CASSPRDRAPIYEQYF. CDR3 in DNA: TGTGCCAGCAGCCCAAGGGACAGAGCCCCGATCTACGAGCAGTACTTC.

CDR3 sequence reads: CASTRTGLAANEQFF. The DNA for the CDR3 is TGTGCCAGCACCAGAACGGGGCTAGCGGCCAATGAGCAGTTCTTC. The J gene is TRBJ2-1, the V gene TRBV11-3; 7 bases map to TRBD2. The CDR3 contains 15 residues. Trimming took 7 bases from V and 6 from J; bases not matched to a gene: 12. Germline CDR1 is SGHNT and CDR2 is YENEEA.

J is TRBJ1-2 and V is TRBV30; tentatively, D is TRBD1 (6 bases). The V gene lost 3 bases and the J gene lost 2 bases, with 13 bases spanning the gap. CDR3 length: 14 amino acids. From germline, CDR1 is GTSNPN and CDR2 SVGIG (reference sequence). CDR3 residues: CAWRGGQKNYGYTF. The CDR3 DNA sequence: TGTGCCTGGAGGGGCGGACAGAAAAACTATGGCTACACCTTC.

Notes on this clone: One end of the junction varies from germline; a read error may be responsible. This chain links TRBV28 with TRBJ1-2, with 7 bases aligning to TRBD1. The CDR3 has 12 amino acids. Germline V gene data show CDR1 as MDHEN and CDR2 as SYDVKM. The CDR3 sequence: CASSSGTARVEF. The CDR3 DNA sequence: TGTGCCAGCAGTTCCGGGACAGCAAGGGTAGAATTC.

CDR3 bases: TGTGCCAGCAGCCTAGGATGGGGCAGCACTGAAGCTTTCTTT. It codes for CASSLGWGSTEAFF. The chain uses TRBV7-9 and TRBJ1-1; a possible D gene is TRBD1 (5 bases). The V and J ends lost 5 bases and 4 bases respectively, with 14 bases between them. Germline-derived CDR1 and CDR2 are SEHNR and FQNEAQ (reference sequence). This CDR3 comprises 14 residues.

This CDR3 reads CASGTGGFANTGELFF. The DNA of the CDR3 is TGTGCCAGCGGGACAGGGGGATTTGCGAACACCGGGGAGCTGTTTTTT. This chain joins TRBV28 and TRBJ2-2; TRBD1 matches at 11 bases. Trimming removed 8 bases from V and 0 bases from J; junction bases left unmatched: 5. The CDR3 totals 16 residues. Germline V gives CDR1 MDHEN, CDR2 SYDVKM.

The genes are TRBV18 and TRBJ2-7; TRBD1 matches at 8 bases. Unmatched junction bases numbered 5, after V lost 6 bases and J lost 1 base. CDR1 KGHSH and CDR2 LQKENI come from the germline V gene. The CDR3 has 14 residues. The CDR3 here is CASSTGTGSYEQYF. The CDR3 nucleotides are TGTGCCAGCTCCACCGGGACAGGTTCCTACGAGCAGTACTTC.

A note on this clone: This sample includes further DNA sequences coding for the same CDR3. V gene TRBV6-6 combines with J gene TRBJ1-2; D unclear. With 2 bases removed from V and 0 bases from J, the gap between germline ends came to 4 bases. This CDR3 region has 13 residues. Germline loops: CDR1 MNHNY, CDR2 SVGAGI (reference sequence). The CDR3 region has the DNA TGTGCCAGCAGTTACGGAGCTAACTATGGCTACACCTTC. This translates into CASSYGANYGYTF.